Presented here are 2 T cell receptor beta chains from one specimen sequenced in a study of T cell responses to AZD1222 COVID-19 vaccine. This table comes from immunoSEQ multiplex PCR, and its TCRdb copy is limited to in-frame clones, with some not included. Of about 90,000 clones listed, more than 75% are singletons. Specimen: peripheral blood, collected on day 0 of MenACWY control vaccination. These receptors were taken from an adult in good health.

This clone was recorded once. The V and J genes are TRBV6-5 and TRBJ1-2; D is ambiguous. The CDR3 has 12 amino acids. Germline assignment: CDR1 MNHEY and CDR2 SVGAGI. The germline V and J ends were trimmed by 8 bases and 4 bases, with 11 bases remaining between them. The CDR3 DNA follows: TGTGCCAGCCAAACATCGTTCTATGGCTACACCTTC. Translation: CASQTSFYGYTF.

The chain employs TRBV19 and TRBJ2-1; 7 bases map to TRBD2. Germline V gives CDR1 LNHDA, CDR2 SQIVND (reference sequence). There are 15 residues in the CDR3. Germline trimming cut 5 bases from V and 5 bases from J; bases unmatched to any gene: 9. Written as DNA, the CDR3 is TGTGCCAGTAGTTCAACCATACTAGCGAACAATGAGCAGTTCTTC. This gives the protein CASSSTILANNEQFF.